Shown below are 29 T cell receptor beta chains from a single sample sequenced in a study of blood T cell repertoires in COVID-19. Method: immunoSEQ multiplex PCR; TCRdb's copy keeps in-frame clones and lacks some. The sample has almost 350,000 clones; more than 70% are singletons. Sequencing was carried out using PBMCs or T cells enriched from blood (not recorded which). These TCRs come from a woman under 40 who had been exposed to COVID-19.

This clone was seen once. V gene TRBV19 combines with J gene TRBJ1-3; tentative D call: TRBD1 (5 bases). V gave up 1 base and J gave up 0 bases, with 10 bases separating them. The CDR3 has 16 residues. Germline CDR1 is LNHDA and CDR2 is SQIVND (reference sequence). CDR3 in amino acids: CASSIALDNSGNTIYF. The CDR3 DNA reads as TGTGCCAGTAGTATAGCTTTGGACAACTCTGGAAACACCATATATTTT.

The chain recombines TRBV5-1 with TRBJ2-5, with 7 bases that match TRBD2. Germline V CDR1 and CDR2: SGHRS, YFSETQ. The junction had 7 bases not matched to a gene; V was cut back by 0 bases and J by 2 bases. The CDR3 has 16 amino acids. The chain's CDR3 is CASSLAVAGGQETQYF. CDR3 sequence (DNA): TGCGCCAGCAGCTTGGCCGTAGCGGGCGGGCAAGAGACCCAGTACTTC.

This clone has only one observation. J is TRBJ2-2 and V is TRBV28; TRBD1 is a possible D gene (6 bases). The V and J ends lost 3 bases and 6 bases respectively, with 23 bases between them. Germline values: CDR1 MDHEN, CDR2 SYDVKM. The CDR3 runs to 18 residues. The CDR3: CASSFSTQQGSYAGELFF. The CDR3 coding sequence is TGTGCCAGCAGTTTCTCCACTCAACAGGGAAGCTATGCCGGGGAGCTGTTTTTT.

The chain combines TRBV12-3 or TRBV12-4 with TRBJ2-1; perhaps TRBD2 as D (5 bases). This CDR3 comprises 12 residues. V was clipped by 0 bases and J by 8 bases, with 5 bases between them. Here the CDR3 reads CASSLARDEQFF. For the CDR3, the DNA is TGTGCCAGCAGTTTAGCGCGGGATGAGCAGTTCTTC.

V gene TRBV18 combines with J gene TRBJ1-2; TRBD1 aligns across 11 bases. V shed 4 bases and J 4 bases; nucleotides not matched to a gene: 2. CDR1 KGHSH and CDR2 LQKENI come from the germline V gene. There are 14 residues in the CDR3. The CDR3 DNA follows: TGTGCCAGCTCACAAGGACAGGGGGCCTATGGCTACACCTTC. It is translated as CASSQGQGAYGYTF.

The chain has TRBV18 and TRBJ1-3, with 8 bases matching TRBD1. The CDR3 sequence is 15 residues long. Germline V gene sequence: CDR1 KGHSH, CDR2 LQKENI. With 3 bases clipped from V and 3 bases from J, the junction kept 4 bases outside the gene matches. The CDR3, as DNA: TGTGCCAGCTCACCGACAGGGGAGGATGGAAACACCATATATTTT. Translation gives CASSPTGEDGNTIYF.

V and J are TRBV19 and TRBJ2-3; D gene unclear. Trimming cost V 1 base and J 5 bases, with 16 bases left between them. Germline V CDR1 and CDR2: LNHDA, SQIVND (reference sequence). The CDR3 has 16 residues. DNA for the CDR3: TGTGCCAGTAGTATAGGGAATAGCCTGTCGGGAGATACGCAGTATTTT. This sequence encodes CASSIGNSLSGDTQYF.

The chain recombines TRBV29-1 with TRBJ1-2; the D is unclear. Trimming shortened V by 7 bases and J by 5 bases, and 20 bases separated the two germline ends. Per germline, CDR1 SQVTM and CDR2 ANQGSEA. The CDR3 covers 14 residues. CDR3 DNA: TGCAGCGGAACCCCACAGATCCGGGATTATGGCTACACCTTC. Its translation is CSGTPQIRDYGYTF.

The CDR3 sequence: CSVESQQGFYNEQFF. The CDR3 region has the DNA TGCAGCGTTGAGTCTCAGCAGGGCTTCTACAATGAGCAGTTCTTC. The chain is built from TRBV29-1 and TRBJ2-1; D is perhaps TRBD1 (5 bases). There are 15 residues in the CDR3. The V gene's germline CDR1 is SQVTM and CDR2 ANQGSEA. Trimming shortened V by 3 bases and J by 3 bases, and 15 bases separated the two germline ends.

The chain joins TRBV28 to TRBJ2-1; D is unclear. Germline loops: CDR1 MDHEN, CDR2 SYDVKM. The CDR3 has 15 residues. V lost 3 bases to trimming and J lost 0 bases, with 9 bases between them. The CDR3 spells CASSLAFSSYNEQFF. DNA of the CDR3: TGTGCCAGCAGTTTGGCATTTTCCTCCTACAATGAGCAGTTCTTC.

This clone has just one count. The CDR3 DNA reads TGTGCCAGCAGCCGGGACGGGGGAAGTCAGCCCCAGCATTTT. This sequence encodes CASSRDGGSQPQHF. This chain joins TRBV3-1 (or the pseudogene TRBV3-2) and TRBJ1-5, with D maybe TRBD1 (5 bases). V was shortened by 4 bases and J by 6 bases, with 13 bases between the two germline ends. CDR1 is LGHDT and CDR2 is YNNKEL in the germline V gene (reference sequence). This CDR3 is built from 14 residues.

CDR3 residues: CASSYWTGRGTGELFF. For the CDR3, the DNA is TGTGCCAGCAGCTACTGGACAGGGCGCGGCACCGGGGAGCTGTTTTTT. J is TRBJ2-2 and V is TRBV27; 8 bases are a match to TRBD1. CDR1 MNHEY and CDR2 SMNVEV come from the germline V gene (reference sequence). CDR3 length equals 16 residues. Trimming cost V 6 bases and J 4 bases; bases outside gene matches: 10.

The chain carries TRBV15 and TRBJ1-4; the D is unclear. Germline V lookup: CDR1 LNHNV, CDR2 YYDKDF (reference sequence). Trimming pared 0 bases from V and 4 bases from J, leaving 9 bases between. This CDR3 is built from 15 residues. The CDR3 region is CATSRETADNEKLFF. The CDR3 bases are TGTGCCACCAGCAGAGAAACTGCCGATAATGAAAAACTGTTTTTT.

The CDR3 nucleotides are TGTGCCAGCAGCCTGACAGGGGGCTCACCCCTCCACTTT. It specifies CASSLTGGSPLHF. The V gene is TRBV3-1 (or the pseudogene TRBV3-2), the J gene TRBJ1-6, with TRBD1 matching over 10 bases. The CDR3 contains 13 residues. From germline, CDR1 is LGHDT and CDR2 YNNKEL (reference sequence). V shed 4 bases, J shed 10 bases, and the junction held 1 base outside the gene matches.

V is TRBV3-1 (or the pseudogene TRBV3-2) and J is TRBJ2-7; D possibly corresponds to TRBD2 (6 bases). V shed 0 bases and J shed 3 bases, with 12 bases lying between them. The CDR3 is 15 residues long. Germline assignment: CDR1 LGHDT and CDR2 YNNKEL (reference sequence). The CDR3 loop reads CASSQESSVLYEQYF. The CDR3 bases are TGTGCCAGCAGCCAAGAGTCTAGCGTCCTCTACGAGCAGTACTTC.

This chain uses TRBV7-9 with TRBJ1-2; TRBD1 matches at 8 bases. Germline lookup yields CDR1 SEHNR and CDR2 FQNEAQ (reference sequence). The V gene end was trimmed by 0 bases and the J gene end by 0 bases; junction bases not matched to a gene: 3. This CDR3 region has 16 residues. The CDR3 here is CASSLAADRANYGYTF. CDR3 nucleotide sequence: TGTGCCAGCAGCTTAGCGGCGGACAGGGCTAACTATGGCTACACCTTC.

J is TRBJ1-1 and V is TRBV2; the D gene is possibly TRBD1 (5 bases). Trimming left V 10 bases short and J 3 bases short, with 15 bases between. CDR1 is SNHLY, CDR2 FYNNEI, per germline. The CDR3 spans 13 residues. CDR3 protein: CANKHGADTEAFF. The CDR3 region has the DNA TGTGCCAACAAACATGGGGCCGACACTGAAGCTTTCTTT.

V usage is TRBV5-1 and J usage is TRBJ1-2; D might be TRBD1 (6 bases). The germline gives CDR1 SGHRS, CDR2 YFSETQ. This CDR3 is 13 amino acids long. V was shortened by 4 bases and J by 6 bases, with 13 bases between the two germline ends. CDR3 coding DNA: TGCGCCAGCAGCCCCGGACAGAGCGATGGCTACACCTTC. The encoded protein is CASSPGQSDGYTF.

The chain is built from TRBV15 and TRBJ2-2; 7 bases are shared with TRBD2. Germline V gene data show CDR1 as LNHNV and CDR2 as YYDKDF (reference sequence). The CDR3 is 13 residues long. J was trimmed by 8 bases and V by 11 bases; bases with no gene match: 11. The CDR3 is CAAQVGGRGELFF. The DNA for the CDR3 is TGTGCCGCCCAGGTGGGGGGGAGAGGGGAGCTGTTTTTT.

The chain employs TRBV5-4 and TRBJ1-2; 9 nucleotides match TRBD1. Germline lookup yields CDR1 SGHNT and CDR2 YYREEE (reference sequence). The length of the CDR3 is 14 residues. The V and J ends lost 6 bases and 4 bases, in that order; junction bases with no gene match: 7. The CDR3 DNA sequence: TGTGCCAGCAAATCCGGGACAGGGTTCTATGGCTACACCTTC. This codes for CASKSGTGFYGYTF.

CDR3 bases: TGTGCCAGCAGCCAACGACCGGGACAGGGGGCCGAGCAGTACTTC. Translated, it gives CASSQRPGQGAEQYF. This chain uses TRBV9 with TRBJ2-7, with 12 bases matching TRBD1. Germline assignment: CDR1 SGDLS and CDR2 YYNGEE. The length of the CDR3 is 15 residues. V was pared by 4 bases and J by 6 bases, with 8 bases of the junction left unmatched.

The rearrangement links TRBV30 to TRBJ2-1; D remains ambiguous. Trimming took 5 bases from V and 2 from J, leaving 10 bases between them. The CDR3 consists of 13 residues. Germline V gene sequence: CDR1 GTSNPN, CDR2 SVGIG (reference sequence). The CDR3 region has the DNA TGTGCCTGGTCACGCGGCCCCTACAATGAGCAGTTCTTC. Protein sequence: CAWSRGPYNEQFF.

This rearrangement joins TRBV11-3 to TRBJ2-7, with 8 nucleotides matching TRBD1. Trimming took 3 bases from V and 1 from J; bases not matched to a gene: 5. This CDR3 has 15 residues. From germline, CDR1 is SGHNT and CDR2 YENEEA. In DNA, the CDR3 is TGTGCCAGCAGCTTCCCCGGGACAGGTTCCTACGAGCAGTACTTC. It specifies CASSFPGTGSYEQYF. The entire variable domain, with the rest obtained from reference TRBV11-3 and TRBJ2-7, is as follows: EAGVVQSPRYKIIEKKQPVAFWCNPISGHNTLYWYLQNLGQGPELLIRYENEEAVDDSQLPKDRFSAERLKGVDSTLKIQPAELGDSAVYLCASSFPGTGSYEQYFGPGTRLTVT.

The chain uses TRBV6-1 and TRBJ1-2, with D perhaps TRBD1 (6 bases). The CDR3 is 17 amino acids. Germline lookup yields CDR1 MNHNS and CDR2 SASEGT. V lost 4 bases, J lost 1 base, and 19 bases lay in between. CDR3 DNA: TGTGCCAGCAGTGGGAACAGGGATTATTTGGTTAACTATGGCTACACCTTC. It specifies CASSGNRDYLVNYGYTF.

The CDR3 loop reads CASSADIRRISYEQYF. CDR3 DNA: TGTGCCAGCAGTGCCGACATCAGGAGGATCTCCTACGAGCAGTACTTC. The rearrangement uses TRBV27 and TRBJ2-7; possible D gene TRBD2, 5 bases. Germline lookup yields CDR1 MNHEY and CDR2 SMNVEV (reference sequence). V lost 5 bases and J 0 bases, leaving 17 bases between the germline ends. The CDR3 loop spans 16 amino acids.

This clone was observed a single time. The chain carries TRBV14 and TRBJ1-1; 8 positions match TRBD1. This CDR3 is 13 amino acids long. Germline CDR1 reads SGHDN; CDR2 reads FVKESK. V shed 8 bases and J 1 base; nucleotides not matched to a gene: 3. The CDR3 bases are TGTGCCAGCGGGGACAGGTCGAACACTGAAGCTTTCTTT. Encoded protein: CASGDRSNTEAFF.

The V call is TRBV19, the J call TRBJ2-1; D gene unclear. Per the germline V gene, CDR1 is LNHDA and CDR2 is SQIVND (reference sequence). CDR3 length: 11 amino acids. V lost 4 bases, J lost 9 bases, and 7 bases lay in between. The CDR3 is CASSRASEQFF. The CDR3 DNA reads as TGTGCCAGTAGTAGGGCCTCTGAGCAGTTCTTC.

This clone has just one count. The V gene is TRBV28, the J gene TRBJ2-7, with D perhaps TRBD2 (5 bases). Germline V lookup: CDR1 MDHEN, CDR2 SYDVKM. The V end was cut by 2 bases, the J end by 4 bases, with 15 bases between. The CDR3 consists of 15 residues. CDR3 coding DNA: TGTGCCAGCAGTTTAGGGGTGGAGAGGGCTTACGAGCAGTACTTC. This sequence encodes CASSLGVERAYEQYF.

This chain uses TRBV7-3 with TRBJ2-7, with 8 positions matching TRBD2. Trimming removed 5 bases from V and 5 bases from J; junction bases left unmatched: 5. In germline, CDR1 is SGHTA, CDR2 FQGTGA. The CDR3 extends over 13 amino acids. CDR3 protein: CASSPLGRDEQYF. Here the CDR3 DNA reads TGTGCCAGCAGCCCCCTCGGGAGGGACGAGCAGTACTTC.